The entry below gives a single T cell receptor (beta chain) sequence along with its context. The germline V gene has CDR1 SGDLS and CDR2 YYNGEE. Trimming took 4 bases from V and 4 from J, leaving 17 bases between them. The CDR3 length is 15 residues. This sample was taken from a study of blood T cell repertoires in COVID-19. As for the study in general: The origin of the acute and convalescent COVID-19 samples was the United States, Italy and Spain. T cells, B-cell-depleted T cells, or PBMCs provided the cDNA or gDNA that served as material.

Some clones are missing from TCRdb's copy, which holds only in-frame ones; the method was immunoSEQ multiplex PCR. The sample includes around 300,000 clones, about 90% of them seen just once. The sequence came from a woman aged 25-40 years who had recovered from COVID-19. Sample: PBMCs or T cells enriched from blood (not recorded which). This sequence joins TRBV9 and TRBJ1-2; D unresolved. CDR3 nucleotides: TGTGCCAGCAGCCCCCTCTCAGGTGACCTCTATGGCTACACCTTC. Its translation: CASSPLSGDLYGYTF.